This TCR delta chain was sequenced for a study of gamma-delta T cells after stem cell transplantation. TCRdb applied CATT to the RT-PCR reads for clone calling. The sample lists about 820 delta-chain clones, about 3.6% occurring once. This clone was seen only a few times. Given a far larger clone just one base away, this is likely a sequencing read error. This sample also contains other DNA sequences that code for the same CDR3. Germline V gives CDR1 GEAIGNYY, CDR2 EKD. This CDR3 spans 21 amino acids. Sequencing was performed on gamma-delta T cells. The TCR was taken from a human donor. It is not recorded whose cells these are; they may come from a transplant donor. The V call is TRDV2, the J call TRDJ1, with 9 nucleotides matching TRDD3. The CDR3 sequence is CACDTLTATGLGDPYTDKLIF. As DNA, the CDR3 is TGTGCCTGCGACACGTTAACGGCGACTGGACTGGGGGACCCGTACACCGATAAACTCATCTTT.